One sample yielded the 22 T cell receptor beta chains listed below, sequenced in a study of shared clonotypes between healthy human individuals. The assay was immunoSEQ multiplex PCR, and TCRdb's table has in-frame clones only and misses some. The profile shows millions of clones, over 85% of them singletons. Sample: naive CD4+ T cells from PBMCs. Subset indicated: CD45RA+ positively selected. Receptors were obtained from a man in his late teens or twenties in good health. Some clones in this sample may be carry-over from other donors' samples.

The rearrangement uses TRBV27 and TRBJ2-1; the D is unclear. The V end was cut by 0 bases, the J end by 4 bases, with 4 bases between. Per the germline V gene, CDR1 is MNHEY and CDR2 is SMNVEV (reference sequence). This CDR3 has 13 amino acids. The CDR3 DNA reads TGTGCCAGCAGTTTATCATGGTACAATGAGCAGTTCTTC. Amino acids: CASSLSWYNEQFF.

The CDR3, as DNA: TGTGCCAGCAGCTTAGGGGGGAGTTACACTGAAGCTTTCTTT. Translating gives CASSLGGSYTEAFF. V is TRBV7-3 and J is TRBJ1-1, with TRBD1 as a possible D gene (5 bases). V shed 2 bases and J shed 3 bases, with 10 bases lying between them. The CDR3 totals 14 residues. Germline CDR1 is SGHTA and CDR2 is FQGTGA.

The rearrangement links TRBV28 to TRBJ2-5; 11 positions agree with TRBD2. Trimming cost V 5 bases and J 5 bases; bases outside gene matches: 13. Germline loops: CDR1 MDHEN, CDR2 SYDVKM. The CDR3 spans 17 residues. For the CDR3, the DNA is TGTGCCAGCAGTACCACTAGCGGGAGAGCCACTGGGGAGACCCAGTACTTC. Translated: CASSTTSGRATGETQYF.

The CDR3 sequence: CASSLETGGAEQKLFF. The DNA of the CDR3 is TGCGCCAGCAGCTTGGAAACAGGGGGCGCGGAACAAAAACTGTTTTTT. The J gene is TRBJ1-4, the V gene TRBV5-1; 9 bases align to TRBD1. Germline CDR1 SGHRS, CDR2 YFSETQ. CDR3 length equals 16 residues. V shed 0 bases, J shed 9 bases, and the junction held 9 bases outside the gene matches.

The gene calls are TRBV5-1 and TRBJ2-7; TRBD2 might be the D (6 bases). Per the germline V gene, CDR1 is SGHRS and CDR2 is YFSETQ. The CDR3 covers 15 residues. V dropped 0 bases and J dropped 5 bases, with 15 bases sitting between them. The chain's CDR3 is CASSLAAGGVNEQYF. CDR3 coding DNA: TGCGCCAGCAGCTTGGCCGCGGGCGGGGTGAACGAGCAGTACTTC.

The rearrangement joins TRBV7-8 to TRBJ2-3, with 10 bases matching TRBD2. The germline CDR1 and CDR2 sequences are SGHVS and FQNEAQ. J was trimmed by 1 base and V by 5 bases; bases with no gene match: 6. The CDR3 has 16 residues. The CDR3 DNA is TGTGCCAGCAGCCGTCCGGGGACTAGCGGCACAGATACGCAGTATTTT. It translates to CASSRPGTSGTDTQYF.

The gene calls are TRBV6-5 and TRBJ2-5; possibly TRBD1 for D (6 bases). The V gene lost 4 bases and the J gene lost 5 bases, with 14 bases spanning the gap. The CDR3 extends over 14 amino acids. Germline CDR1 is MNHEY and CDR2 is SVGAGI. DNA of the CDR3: TGTGCCAGCAGTTTACAGGGTGGTGGGGAGACCCAGTACTTC. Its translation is CASSLQGGGETQYF.

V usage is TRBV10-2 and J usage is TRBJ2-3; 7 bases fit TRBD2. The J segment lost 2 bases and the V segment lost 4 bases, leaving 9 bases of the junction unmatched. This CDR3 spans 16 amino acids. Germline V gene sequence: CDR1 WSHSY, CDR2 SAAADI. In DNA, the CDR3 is TGCGCCAGCAGTGGCTGGGAGGGATGGGCCACAGATACGCAGTATTTT. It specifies CASSGWEGWATDTQYF.

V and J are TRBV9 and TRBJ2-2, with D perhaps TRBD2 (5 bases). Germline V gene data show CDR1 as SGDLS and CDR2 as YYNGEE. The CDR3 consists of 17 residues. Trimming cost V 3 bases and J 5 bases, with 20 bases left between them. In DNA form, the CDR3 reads TGTGCCAGCAGCGCCCAGAAAACACCCCCGGGGACCGGGGAGCTGTTTTTT. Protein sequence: CASSAQKTPPGTGELFF.

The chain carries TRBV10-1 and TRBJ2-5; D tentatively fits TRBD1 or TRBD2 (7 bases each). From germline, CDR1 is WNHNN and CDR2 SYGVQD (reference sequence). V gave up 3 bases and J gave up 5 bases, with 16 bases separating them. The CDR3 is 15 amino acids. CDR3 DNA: TGCGCCAGCAGTGATGGCGGGACAGCGGGGGAGACCCAGTACTTC. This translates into CASSDGGTAGETQYF.

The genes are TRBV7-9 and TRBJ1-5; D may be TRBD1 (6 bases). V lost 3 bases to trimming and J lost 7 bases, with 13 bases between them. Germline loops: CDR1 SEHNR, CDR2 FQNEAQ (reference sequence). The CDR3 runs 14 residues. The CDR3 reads CASSFKGDNQPQHF. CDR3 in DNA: TGTGCCAGCAGCTTCAAAGGGGACAACCAGCCCCAGCATTTT.

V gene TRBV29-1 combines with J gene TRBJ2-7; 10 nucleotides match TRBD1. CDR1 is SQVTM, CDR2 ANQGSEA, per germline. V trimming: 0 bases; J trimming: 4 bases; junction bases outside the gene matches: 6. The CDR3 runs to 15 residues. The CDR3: CSVEDRGTGEYEQYF. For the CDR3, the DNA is TGCAGCGTTGAAGATAGGGGGACAGGGGAGTACGAGCAGTACTTC.

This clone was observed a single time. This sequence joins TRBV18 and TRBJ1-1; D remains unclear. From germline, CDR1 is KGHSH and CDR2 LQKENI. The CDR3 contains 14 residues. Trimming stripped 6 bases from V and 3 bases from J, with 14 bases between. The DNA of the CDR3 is TGTGCCAGCTCGCCCACAAACGGGGACACTGAAGCTTTCTTT. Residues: CASSPTNGDTEAFF. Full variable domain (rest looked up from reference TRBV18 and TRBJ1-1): NAGVMQNPRHLVRRRGQEARLRCSPMKGHSHVYWYRQLPEEGLKFMVYLQKENIIDESGMPKERFSAEFPKEGPSILRIQQVVRGDSAAYFCASSPTNGDTEAFFGQGTRLTVV.

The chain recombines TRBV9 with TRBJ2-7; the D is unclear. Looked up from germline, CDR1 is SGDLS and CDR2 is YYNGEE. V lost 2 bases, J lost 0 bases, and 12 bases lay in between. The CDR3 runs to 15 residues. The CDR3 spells CASSVSATSSYEQYF. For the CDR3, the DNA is TGTGCCAGCAGCGTTAGTGCAACGAGCTCCTACGAGCAGTACTTC.

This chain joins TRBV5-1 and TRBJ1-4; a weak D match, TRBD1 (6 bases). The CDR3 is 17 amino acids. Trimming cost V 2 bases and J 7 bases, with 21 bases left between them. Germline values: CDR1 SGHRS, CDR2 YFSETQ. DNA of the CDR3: TGCGCCAGCAGCTTTTTTGTCTCAGGGGCCGGCGGTGAAAAACTGTTTTTT. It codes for CASSFFVSGAGGEKLFF.

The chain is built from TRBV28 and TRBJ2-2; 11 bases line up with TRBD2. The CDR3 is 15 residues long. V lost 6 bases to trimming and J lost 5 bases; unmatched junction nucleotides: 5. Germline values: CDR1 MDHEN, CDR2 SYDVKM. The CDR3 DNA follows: TGTGCCAGCAGAGTGACTAGCGGGGATACCGGGGAGCTGTTTTTT. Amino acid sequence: CASRVTSGDTGELFF.

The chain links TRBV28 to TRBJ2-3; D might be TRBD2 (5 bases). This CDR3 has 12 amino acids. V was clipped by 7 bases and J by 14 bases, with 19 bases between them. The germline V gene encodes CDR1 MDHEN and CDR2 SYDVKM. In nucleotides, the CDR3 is TGTGCCAGCACCTCTCTGGGAGCAACTGGGTATTTT. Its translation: CASTSLGATGYF.

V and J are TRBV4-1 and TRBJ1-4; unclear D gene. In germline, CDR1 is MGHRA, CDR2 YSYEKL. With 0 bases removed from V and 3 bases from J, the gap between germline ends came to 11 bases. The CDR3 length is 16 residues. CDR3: CASSQDLRWANEKLFF. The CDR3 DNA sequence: TGCGCCAGCAGCCAAGATCTCCGGTGGGCTAATGAAAAACTGTTTTTT.

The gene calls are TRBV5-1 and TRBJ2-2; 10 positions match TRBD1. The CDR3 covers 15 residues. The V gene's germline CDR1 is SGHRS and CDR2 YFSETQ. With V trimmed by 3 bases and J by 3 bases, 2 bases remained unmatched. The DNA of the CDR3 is TGCGCCAGCAGCTGGGGGACAGGGGACACCGGGGAGCTGTTTTTT. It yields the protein CASSWGTGDTGELFF.

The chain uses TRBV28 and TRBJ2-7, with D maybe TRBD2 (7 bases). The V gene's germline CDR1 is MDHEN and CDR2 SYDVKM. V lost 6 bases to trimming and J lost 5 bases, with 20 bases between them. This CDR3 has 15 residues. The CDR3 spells CASRFLSGGRNEQYF. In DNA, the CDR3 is TGTGCCAGCAGATTTCTATCGGGGGGCAGGAACGAGCAGTACTTC.

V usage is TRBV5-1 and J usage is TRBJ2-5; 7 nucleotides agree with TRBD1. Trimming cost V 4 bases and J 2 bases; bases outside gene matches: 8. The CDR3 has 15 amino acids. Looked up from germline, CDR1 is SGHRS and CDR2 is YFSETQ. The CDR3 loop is CASSPRGQPQETQYF. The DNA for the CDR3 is TGCGCCAGCAGCCCCCGGGGACAGCCTCAAGAGACCCAGTACTTC.

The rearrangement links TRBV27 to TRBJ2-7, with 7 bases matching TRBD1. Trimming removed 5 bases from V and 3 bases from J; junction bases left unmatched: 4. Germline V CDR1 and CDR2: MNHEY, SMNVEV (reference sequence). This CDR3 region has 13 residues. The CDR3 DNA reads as TGTGCCAGCAGTCAGTGGGACAGCTACGAGCAGTACTTC. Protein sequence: CASSQWDSYEQYF.